This entry describes one T cell receptor (beta chain). This specimen belongs to a study of T cells in Graves' hyperthyroidism and ophthalmopathy. Ophthalmopathy cases scored 3 or more on the Clinical Activity Score and 4 or more on NOSPECS grade, with duration below 3 months. The source material, RNA transcripts, was used to amplify TCR beta CDR3 regions. TCR CDR3 underwent first-round RT-PCR with the HTBI primer set. TCRdb reprocessed the multiplex PCR reads with MiXCR, giving one entry per CDR3 protein. The table has about half a million distinct CDR3 sequences, roughly 15% seen once. V lost 7 bases to trimming and J lost 2 bases; unmatched junction nucleotides: 5. The CDR3 totals 14 residues.

The genes are TRBV12-3 or TRBV12-4 and TRBJ2-3, with 8 bases aligning to TRBD2. Sequences were obtained from blood. This TCR was sampled from a woman in her 30s with Graves' ophthalmopathy. In DNA form, the CDR3 reads TGTGCCAGCACTAAAGCGGGGGTCACAGATACGCAGTATTTT. Translation gives CASTKAGVTDTQYF.